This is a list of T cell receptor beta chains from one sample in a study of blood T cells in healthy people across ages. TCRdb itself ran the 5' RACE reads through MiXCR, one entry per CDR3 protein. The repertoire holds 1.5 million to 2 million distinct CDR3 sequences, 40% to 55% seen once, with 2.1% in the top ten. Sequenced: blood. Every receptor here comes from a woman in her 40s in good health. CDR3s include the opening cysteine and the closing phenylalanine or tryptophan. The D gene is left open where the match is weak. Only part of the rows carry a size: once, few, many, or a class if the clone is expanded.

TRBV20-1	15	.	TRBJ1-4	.	TGCAGTGCTTTGAAGGCGCAGGGGTCCGGTGAAAAACTGTTTTTT	CSALKAQGSGEKLFF
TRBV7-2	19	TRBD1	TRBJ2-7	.	TGTGCCAGCAGCTGGACCGGGACAGGGGCGATGGGAGTACAAGGCGAGCAGTACTTC	CASSWTGTGAMGVQGEQYF
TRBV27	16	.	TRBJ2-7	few	TGTGCCAGCAGCCTCAGCCGGGACGGCTACTCCTACGAGCAGTACTTC	CASSLSRDGYSYEQYF
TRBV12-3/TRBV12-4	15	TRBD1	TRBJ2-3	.	TGTGCCAGCATCTCGGGACAGGGGAGGTGGGATACGCAGTATTTT	CASISGQGRWDTQYF
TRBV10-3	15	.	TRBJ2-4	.	TGTGCCATCAGTGACCCGGACGGGGGCAAAAACATTCAGTACTTC	CAISDPDGGKNIQYF
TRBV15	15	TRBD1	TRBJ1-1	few	TGTGCCACCAGCCCCCGGACAGGCGGGAACACTGAAGCTTTCTTT	CATSPRTGGNTEAFF
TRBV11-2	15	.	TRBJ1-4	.	TGTGCCAGCAGCTCCCTACGGACTGGTGGGGAAAAACTGTTTTTT	CASSSLRTGGEKLFF
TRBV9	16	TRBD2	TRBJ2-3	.	TGTGCCAGCAGCGCCCAGCGGGGGGGCAGCGCAGATACGCAGTATTTT	CASSAQRGGSADTQYF
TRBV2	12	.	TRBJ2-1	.	TGTGCCAGCAGTGCTACAGGATGTGAGCAGTTCTTC	CASSATGCEQFF
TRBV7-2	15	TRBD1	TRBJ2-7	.	TGTGCCAGCAGCTTAGCCCCGGACAGGGTCTACGAGCAGTACTTC	CASSLAPDRVYEQYF
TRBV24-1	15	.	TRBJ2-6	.	TGTGCCACCAGTGACAGGAACTCTGGGGCCAACGTCCTGACTTTC	CATSDRNSGANVLTF
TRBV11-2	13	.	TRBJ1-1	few	TGTGCCAGCAGCTTAGACTTGAGAACTGAAGCTTTCTTT	CASSLDLRTEAFF
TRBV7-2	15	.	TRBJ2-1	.	TGTGCCAACAGCTTTACAGGCTCCAGCGCCTACGAGCAGTTCTTC	CANSFTGSSAYEQFF
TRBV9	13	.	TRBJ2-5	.	TGTGCCAGCAGCGTAGATGATGATCAGACCCAGTACTTC	CASSVDDDQTQYF
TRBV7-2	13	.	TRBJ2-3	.	TGTGCCAGCAGCTCCCGGACGGCAGATACGCAGTATTTT	CASSSRTADTQYF
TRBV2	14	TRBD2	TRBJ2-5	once	TGTGCCAGCAGTGCGACTAGCGGCAAAGAGACCCAGTACTTC	CASSATSGKETQYF
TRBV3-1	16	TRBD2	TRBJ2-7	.	TGTGCCAGCAGCCCCCTGATAGCGGGGGGCCCCTACGAGCAGTACTTC	CASSPLIAGGPYEQYF
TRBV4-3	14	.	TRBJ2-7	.	TGCGCCAGCAGCCTCACGATAGGTGGCTACGAGCAGTACTTC	CASSLTIGGYEQYF
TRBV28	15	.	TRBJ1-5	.	TGTGCCAGCAGCCCCCTAGGGGCGATGGTTCAGCCCCAGCATTTT	CASSPLGAMVQPQHF
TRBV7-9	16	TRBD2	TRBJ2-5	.	TGTGCCAGCAGCTTAGTCCTAGCGGGGATGCAAGAGACCCAGTACTTC	CASSLVLAGMQETQYF
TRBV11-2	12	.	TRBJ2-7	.	TGTGCCAGCAGCAAACAGGTTTACGAGCAGTACTTC	CASSKQVYEQYF
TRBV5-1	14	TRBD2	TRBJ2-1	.	TGCGCCAGTAATAGCGGGGGCAAGGCGGATGAGCAGTTCTTC	CASNSGGKADEQFF
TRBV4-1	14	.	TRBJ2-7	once	TGCGCCAGCAGCATGCGGGACGGATCCTACGAGCAGTACTTC	CASSMRDGSYEQYF
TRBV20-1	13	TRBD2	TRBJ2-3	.	TGCAGTGCTAGAGTCGGGGGGGCGGATACGCAGTATTTT	CSARVGGADTQYF
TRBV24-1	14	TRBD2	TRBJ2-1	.	TGTGCCACCCGAGGGACTAGCAGTTACAATGAGCAGTTCTTC	CATRGTSSYNEQFF
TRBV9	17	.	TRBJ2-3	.	TGTGCCAGCAGCGTACCTTCGCAGGGAACTAGCACAGATACGCAGTATTTT	CASSVPSQGTSTDTQYF
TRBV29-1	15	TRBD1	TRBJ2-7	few	TGCAGCGTTGAACGGTTGGCAGGGGGCGGAATCGAGCAGTACTTC	CSVERLAGGGIEQYF
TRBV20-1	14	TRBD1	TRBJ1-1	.	TGCAGTGCTAGCCCAGGGGGAATGGACACTGAAGCTTTCTTT	CSASPGGMDTEAFF
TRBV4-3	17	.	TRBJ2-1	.	TGCGCCAGCAGCCACCAATCGGGTGTCCGGGGGCGCAATGAGCAGTTCTTC	CASSHQSGVRGRNEQFF
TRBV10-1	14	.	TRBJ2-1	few	TGCGCCAGCAGTGACGACAGGGAGGTGGATGAGCAGTTCTTC	CASSDDREVDEQFF
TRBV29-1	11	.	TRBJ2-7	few	TGCAGCGTTTCAGGCAGATACGAGCAGTACTTC	CSVSGRYEQYF
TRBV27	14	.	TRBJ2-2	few	TGTGCCAGCAGTTCTGAAGTGGTCGCCGGGGAGCTGTTTTTT	CASSSEVVAGELFF
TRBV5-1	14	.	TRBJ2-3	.	TGCGCCAGCAGCTCGGGGGAGGGCACAGATACGCAGTATTTT	CASSSGEGTDTQYF
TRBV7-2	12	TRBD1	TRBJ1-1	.	TGTGCCAGCAGCACCGGGACAGCTGAAGCTTTCTTT	CASSTGTAEAFF
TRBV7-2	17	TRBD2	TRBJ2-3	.	TGTGCCAGCAGCTTAAACCCTAGCGGTGGGTTACTCGGTACGCAGTATTTT	CASSLNPSGGLLGTQYF
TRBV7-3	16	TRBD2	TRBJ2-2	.	TGTGCCAGCAGCCCTATAGCGGGGGAGAACACCGGGGAGCTGTTTTTT	CASSPIAGENTGELFF
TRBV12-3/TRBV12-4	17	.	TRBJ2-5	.	TGTGCCAGCAGTTTAAATGTGGGACGACAGTACCAAGAGACCCAGTACTTC	CASSLNVGRQYQETQYF
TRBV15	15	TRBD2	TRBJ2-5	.	TGTGCCACCAGCCTTAGCGGGGGGGCAGGAGATGAGCAGTACTTC	CATSLSGGAGDEQYF
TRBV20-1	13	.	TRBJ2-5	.	TGCAGTGCTAGAACAGTTTCGCAAGAGACCCAGTACTTC	CSARTVSQETQYF
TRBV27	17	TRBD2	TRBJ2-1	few	TGTGCCAGCAGTTCAACTAGCGGGGGGGCCGGGTACAATGAGCAGTTCTTC	CASSSTSGGAGYNEQFF